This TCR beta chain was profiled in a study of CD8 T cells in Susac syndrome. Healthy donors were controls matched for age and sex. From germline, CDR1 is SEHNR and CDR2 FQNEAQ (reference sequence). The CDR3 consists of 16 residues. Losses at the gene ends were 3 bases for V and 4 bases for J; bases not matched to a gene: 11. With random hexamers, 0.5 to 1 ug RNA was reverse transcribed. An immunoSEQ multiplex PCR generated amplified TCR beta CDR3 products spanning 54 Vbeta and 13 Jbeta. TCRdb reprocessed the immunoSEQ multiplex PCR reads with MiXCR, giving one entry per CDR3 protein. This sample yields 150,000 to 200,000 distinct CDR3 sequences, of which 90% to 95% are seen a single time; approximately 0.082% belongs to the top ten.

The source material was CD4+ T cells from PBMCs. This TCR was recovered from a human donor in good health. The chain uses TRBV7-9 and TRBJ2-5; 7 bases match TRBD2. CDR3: CASSFSGTAKRETQYF. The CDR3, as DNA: TGTGCCAGCAGCTTCAGCGGGACGGCCAAGCGAGAGACCCAGTACTTC.